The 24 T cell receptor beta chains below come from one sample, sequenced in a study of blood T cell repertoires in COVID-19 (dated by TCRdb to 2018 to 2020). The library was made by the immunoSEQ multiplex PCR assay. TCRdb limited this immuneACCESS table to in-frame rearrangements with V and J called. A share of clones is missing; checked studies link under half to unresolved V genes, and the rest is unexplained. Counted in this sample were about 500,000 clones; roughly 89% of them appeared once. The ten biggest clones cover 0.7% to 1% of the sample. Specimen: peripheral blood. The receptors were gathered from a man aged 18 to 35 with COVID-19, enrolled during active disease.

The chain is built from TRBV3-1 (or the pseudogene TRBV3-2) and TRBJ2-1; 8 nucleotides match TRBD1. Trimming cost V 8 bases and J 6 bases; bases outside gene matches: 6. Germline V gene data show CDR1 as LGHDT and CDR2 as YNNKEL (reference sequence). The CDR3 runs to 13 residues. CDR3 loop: CASGITGGNEQFF. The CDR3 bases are TGTGCCAGCGGGATAACAGGGGGCAATGAGCAGTTCTTC.

The CDR3 loop reads CASSLETSTDTQYF. The CDR3, as DNA: TGTGCCAGCAGCTTGGAAACTAGCACAGATACGCAGTATTTT. The V call is TRBV5-4, the J call TRBJ2-3; D gene ambiguous. Germline V gene data show CDR1 as SGHNT and CDR2 as YYREEE (reference sequence). The CDR3 length is 14 residues. V lost 0 bases and J lost 0, with 5 bases in between.

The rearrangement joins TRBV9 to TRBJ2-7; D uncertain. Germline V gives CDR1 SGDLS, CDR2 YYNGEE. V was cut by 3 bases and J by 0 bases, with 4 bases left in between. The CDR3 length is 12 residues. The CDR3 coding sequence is TGTGCCAGCAGCGACAGCTCCTACGAGCAGTACTTC. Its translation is CASSDSSYEQYF.

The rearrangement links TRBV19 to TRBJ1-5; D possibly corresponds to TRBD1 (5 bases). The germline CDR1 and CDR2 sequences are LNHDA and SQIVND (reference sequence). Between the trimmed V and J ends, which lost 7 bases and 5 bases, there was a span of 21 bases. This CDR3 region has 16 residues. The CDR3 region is CASTTESRTFYQPQHF. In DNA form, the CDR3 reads TGTGCCAGTACCACTGAGAGTCGGACATTCTATCAGCCCCAGCATTTT.

The CDR3: CVRSLEARVWNTEAFF. In DNA form, the CDR3 reads TGTGTCAGAAGCTTAGAGGCGAGGGTTTGGAACACTGAAGCTTTCTTT. The V call is TRBV7-5, the J call TRBJ1-1. TRBV7-5 is marked as a pseudogene. CDR3 size: 16 residues.

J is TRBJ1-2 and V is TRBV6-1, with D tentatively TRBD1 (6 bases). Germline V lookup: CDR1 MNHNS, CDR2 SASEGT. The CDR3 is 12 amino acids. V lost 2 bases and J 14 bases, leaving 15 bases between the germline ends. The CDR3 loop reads CASSEPDRPGTF. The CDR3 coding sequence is TGTGCCAGCAGTGAACCCGACAGGCCTGGTACCTTC.

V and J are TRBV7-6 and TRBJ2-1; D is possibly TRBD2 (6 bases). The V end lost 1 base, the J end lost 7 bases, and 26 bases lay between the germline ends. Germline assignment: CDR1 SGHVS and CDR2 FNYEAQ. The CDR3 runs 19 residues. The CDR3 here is CASSLEMRRGWGDPNEQFF. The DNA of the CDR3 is TGTGCCAGCAGCTTAGAGATGCGTAGGGGATGGGGGGATCCGAATGAGCAGTTCTTC.

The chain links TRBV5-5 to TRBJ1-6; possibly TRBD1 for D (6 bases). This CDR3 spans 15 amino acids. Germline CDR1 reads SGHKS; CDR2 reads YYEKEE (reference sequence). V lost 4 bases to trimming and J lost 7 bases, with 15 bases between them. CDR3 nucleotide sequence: TGTGCCAGCAGCCCAACAACAGGGCCGAATTCACCCCTCCACTTT. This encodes CASSPTTGPNSPLHF.

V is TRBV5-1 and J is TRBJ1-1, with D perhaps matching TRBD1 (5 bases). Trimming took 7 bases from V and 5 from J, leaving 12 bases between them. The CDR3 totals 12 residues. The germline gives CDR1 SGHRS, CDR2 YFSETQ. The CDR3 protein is CASRQRETEAFF. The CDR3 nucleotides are TGCGCCAGCCGACAGAGAGAAACTGAAGCTTTCTTT.

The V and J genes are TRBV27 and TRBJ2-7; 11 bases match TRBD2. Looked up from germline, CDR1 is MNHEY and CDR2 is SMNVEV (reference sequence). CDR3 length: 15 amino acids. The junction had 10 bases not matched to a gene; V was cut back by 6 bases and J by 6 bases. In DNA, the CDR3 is TGTGCCAGCAGCCAAAGAACTAGCGGGAGTACCGAGCAGTACTTC. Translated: CASSQRTSGSTEQYF.

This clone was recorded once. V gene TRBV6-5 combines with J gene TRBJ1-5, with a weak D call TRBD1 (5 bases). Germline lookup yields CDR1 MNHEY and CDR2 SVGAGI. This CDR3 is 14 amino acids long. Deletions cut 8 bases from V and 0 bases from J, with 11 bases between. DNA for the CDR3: TGTGCCAGCGAGGACATATTTAGCAATCAGCCCCAGCATTTT. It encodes CASEDIFSNQPQHF.

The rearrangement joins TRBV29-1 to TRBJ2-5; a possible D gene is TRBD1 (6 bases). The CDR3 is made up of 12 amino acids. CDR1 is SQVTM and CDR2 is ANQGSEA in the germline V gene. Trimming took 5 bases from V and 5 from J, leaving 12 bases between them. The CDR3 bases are TGCAGCGTTCATGGGCAGGGGGAGACCCAGTACTTC. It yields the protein CSVHGQGETQYF.

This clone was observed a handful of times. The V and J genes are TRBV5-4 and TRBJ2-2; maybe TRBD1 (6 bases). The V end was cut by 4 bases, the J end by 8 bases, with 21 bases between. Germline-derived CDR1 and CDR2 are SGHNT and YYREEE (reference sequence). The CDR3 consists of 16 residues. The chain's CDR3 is CASSNTGTSRSGELFF. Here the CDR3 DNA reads TGTGCCAGCAGCAACACAGGGACCTCTAGGTCGGGGGAGCTGTTTTTT. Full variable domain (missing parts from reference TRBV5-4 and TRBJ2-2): ETGVTQSPTHLIKTRGQQVTLRCSSQSGHNTVSWYQQALGQGPQFIFQYYREEENGRGNFPPRFSGLQFPNYSSELNVNALELDDSALYLCASSNTGTSRSGELFFGEGSRLTVL.

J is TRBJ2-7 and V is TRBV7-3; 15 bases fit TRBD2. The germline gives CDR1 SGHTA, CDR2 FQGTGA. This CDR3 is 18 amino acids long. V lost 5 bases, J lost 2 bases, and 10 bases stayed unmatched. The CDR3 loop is CASSPQGGLAGGTYEQYF. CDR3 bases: TGTGCCAGCAGCCCTCAAGGGGGACTAGCGGGAGGCACCTACGAGCAGTACTTC. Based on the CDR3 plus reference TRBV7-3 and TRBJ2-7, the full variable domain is GAGVSQTPSNKVTEKGKYVELRCDPISGHTALYWYRQSLGQGPEFLIYFQGTGAADDSGLPNDRFFAVRPEGSVSTLKIQRTERGDSAVYLCASSPQGGLAGGTYEQYFGPGTRLTVT.

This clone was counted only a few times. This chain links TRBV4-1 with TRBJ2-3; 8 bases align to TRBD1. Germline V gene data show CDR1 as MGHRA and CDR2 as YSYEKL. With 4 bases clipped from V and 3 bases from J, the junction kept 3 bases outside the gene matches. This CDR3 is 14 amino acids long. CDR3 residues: CASSPTGVTDTQYF. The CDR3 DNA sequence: TGCGCCAGCAGCCCGACAGGGGTAACAGATACGCAGTATTTT.

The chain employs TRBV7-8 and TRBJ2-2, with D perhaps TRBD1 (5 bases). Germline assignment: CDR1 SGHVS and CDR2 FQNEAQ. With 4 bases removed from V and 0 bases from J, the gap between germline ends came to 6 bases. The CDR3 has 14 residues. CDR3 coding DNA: TGTGCCAGCAGCTCCAGGGCGAACACCGGGGAGCTGTTTTTT. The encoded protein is CASSSRANTGELFF.

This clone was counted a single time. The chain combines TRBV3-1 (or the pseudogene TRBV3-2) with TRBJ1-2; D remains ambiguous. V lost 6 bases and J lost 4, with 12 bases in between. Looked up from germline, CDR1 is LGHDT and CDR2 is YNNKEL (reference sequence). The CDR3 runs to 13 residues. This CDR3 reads CASRAAPGYGYTF. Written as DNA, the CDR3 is TGTGCCAGCAGGGCAGCGCCCGGCTATGGCTACACCTTC.

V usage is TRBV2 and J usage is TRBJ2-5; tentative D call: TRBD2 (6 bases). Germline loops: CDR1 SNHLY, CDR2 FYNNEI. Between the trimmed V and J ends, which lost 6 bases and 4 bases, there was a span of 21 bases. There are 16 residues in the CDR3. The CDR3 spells CASRGRPLSSVETQYF. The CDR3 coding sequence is TGTGCCAGCAGGGGCCGTCCCCTATCTAGCGTAGAGACCCAGTACTTC.

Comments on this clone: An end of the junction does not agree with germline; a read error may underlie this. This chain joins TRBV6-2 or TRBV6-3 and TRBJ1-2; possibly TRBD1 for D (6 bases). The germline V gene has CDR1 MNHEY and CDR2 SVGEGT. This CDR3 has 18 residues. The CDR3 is CASSDSVPTGLSNYGYTF. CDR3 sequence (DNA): TGTGCCAGCAGTGACTCAGTCCCGACAGGTCTTTCTAACTATGGCTACACCTTC.

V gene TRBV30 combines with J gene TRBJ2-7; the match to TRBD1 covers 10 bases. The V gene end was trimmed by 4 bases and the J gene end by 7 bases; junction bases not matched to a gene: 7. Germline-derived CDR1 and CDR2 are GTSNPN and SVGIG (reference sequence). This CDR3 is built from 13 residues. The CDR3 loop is CAWIGTGAGEQYF. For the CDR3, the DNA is TGTGCCTGGATCGGGACAGGGGCTGGGGAGCAGTACTTC.

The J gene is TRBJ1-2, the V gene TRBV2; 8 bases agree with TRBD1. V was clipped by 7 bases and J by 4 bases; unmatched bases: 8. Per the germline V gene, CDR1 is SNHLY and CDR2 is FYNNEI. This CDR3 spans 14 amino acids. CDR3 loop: CASIGTGFTYGYTF. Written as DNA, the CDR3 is TGTGCCAGCATCGGGACAGGTTTTACCTATGGCTACACCTTC.

Written as DNA, the CDR3 is TGTGCCAGCAGCCCCCAGTGGTTCGGGAGCACAGATACGCAGTATTTT. This codes for CASSPQWFGSTDTQYF. The rearrangement links TRBV7-8 to TRBJ2-3; D is uncertain. Looked up from germline, CDR1 is SGHVS and CDR2 is FQNEAQ. Between the trimmed V and J ends, which lost 5 bases and 0 bases, there was a span of 15 bases. This CDR3 comprises 16 residues.

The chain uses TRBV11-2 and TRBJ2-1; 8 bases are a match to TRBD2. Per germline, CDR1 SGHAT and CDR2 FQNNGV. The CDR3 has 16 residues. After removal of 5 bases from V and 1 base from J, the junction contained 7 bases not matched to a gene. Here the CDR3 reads CASSHWPSGSYNEQFF. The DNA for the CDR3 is TGTGCCAGCAGCCACTGGCCTAGCGGGTCCTACAATGAGCAGTTCTTC. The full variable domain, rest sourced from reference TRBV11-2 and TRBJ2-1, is EAGVAQSPRYKIIEKRQSVAFWCNPISGHATLYWYQQILGQGPKLLIQFQNNGVVDDSQLPKDRFSAERLKGVDSTLKIQPAKLEDSAVYLCASSHWPSGSYNEQFFGPGTRLTVL.

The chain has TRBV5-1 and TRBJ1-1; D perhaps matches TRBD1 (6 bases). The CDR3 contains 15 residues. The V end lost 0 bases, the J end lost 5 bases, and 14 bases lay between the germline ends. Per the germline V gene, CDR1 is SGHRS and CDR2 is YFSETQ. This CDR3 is CASSLEAGARTEAFF. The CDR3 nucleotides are TGCGCCAGCAGCTTGGAGGCGGGGGCGCGGACTGAAGCTTTCTTT.